This entry is about one T cell receptor (beta chain). This sample is part of a study of a mutant IDH1 vaccine in newly diagnosed glioma. Looked up from germline, CDR1 is KGHSH and CDR2 is LQKENI. V lost 3 bases to trimming and J lost 5 bases, with 8 bases between them. There are 13 residues in the CDR3. The time point denotes: baseline, week 1 (first vaccination visit). Treatment reported: pre-vaccination baseline after standard-of-care therapy. TCRdb's copy holds only in-frame clones and misses some; the assay was immunoSEQ multiplex PCR. The sample consists of tens of thousands of clones, over 70% of them appearing once.

This specimen consisted of PBMCs, obtained from a glioma patient treated with radiotherapy, temozolomide or both. The clonotype originates from a man in his forties or fifties with glioma. Some clones in this sample may be carry-over from other donors' samples. The chain employs TRBV18 and TRBJ1-5; D not resolved. CDR3 loop: CASSPRSDQPQHF. The CDR3 nucleotides are TGTGCCAGCTCACCGAGGTCAGATCAGCCCCAGCATTTT.